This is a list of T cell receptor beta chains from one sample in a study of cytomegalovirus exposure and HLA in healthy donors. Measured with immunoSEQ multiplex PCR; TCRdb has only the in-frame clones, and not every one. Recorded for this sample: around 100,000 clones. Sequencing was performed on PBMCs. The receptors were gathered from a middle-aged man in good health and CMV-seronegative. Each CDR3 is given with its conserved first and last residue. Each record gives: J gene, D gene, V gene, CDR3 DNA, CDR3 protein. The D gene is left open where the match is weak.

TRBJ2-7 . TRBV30 TGTGCCTGGAGTACCACAGGGAGAGGCTACGAGCAGTACTTC CAWSTTGRGYEQYF
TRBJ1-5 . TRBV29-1 TGCAGCGTTGGGGGACAAGTCGATCAGCCCCAGCATTTT CSVGGQVDQPQHF
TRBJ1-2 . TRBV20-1 TGCAGTGCTCCTGCCGCGAATGGCTACACCTTC CSAPAANGYTF
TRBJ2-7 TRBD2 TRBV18 TGTGCCAGCTCGCAAGGGAGGGGACCCGACTACGAGCAGTACTTC CASSQGRGPDYEQYF
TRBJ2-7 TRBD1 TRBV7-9 TGTGCCAGCAGTCTCGACAGGGGCCGCCGCGAGCAGTACTTC CASSLDRGRREQYF
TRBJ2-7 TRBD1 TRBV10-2 TGCGCCAGCAGTGATATAAAGACAGGGTCCCTCGTCGAGCAGTACTTC CASSDIKTGSLVEQYF
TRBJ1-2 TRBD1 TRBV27 TGTGCCAGCAGTCACAGGGGGCTCTTTGGGGATGGCTACACCTTC CASSHRGLFGDGYTF
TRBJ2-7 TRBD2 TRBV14 TGTGCCAGCAGCAGATCCTCGGGACTAGTCTACGAGCAGTACTTC CASSRSSGLVYEQYF
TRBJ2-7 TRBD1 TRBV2 TGTGCCAGCAGGCGCGGGACAGGGTTCTACGAGCAGTACTTC CASRRGTGFYEQYF
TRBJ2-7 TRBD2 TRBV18 TGTGCCAGCTCACCAGGGGAAGCGGGAGGCCTCTTGCAGTACTTC CASSPGEAGGLLQYF
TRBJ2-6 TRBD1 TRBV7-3 TGTGCCAGCAGCCCTTGGGGACAGGGGGAAGGTTCTGGGGCCAACGTCCTGACTTTC CASSPWGQGEGSGANVLTF
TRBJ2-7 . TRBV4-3 TGCGCCAGCAGCCAACAAGCGGACGGGTCCTACGAGCAGTACTTC CASSQQADGSYEQYF
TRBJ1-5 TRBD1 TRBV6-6 TGTGCCAGCAGTCAAGGCCAGGGGGCGCGTGCTCAGCCCCAGCATTTT CASSQGQGARAQPQHF
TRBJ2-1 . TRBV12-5 TGTGCTAGTGGACTCACAGGTCTGAGCTACAATGAGCAGTTCTTC CASGLTGLSYNEQFF